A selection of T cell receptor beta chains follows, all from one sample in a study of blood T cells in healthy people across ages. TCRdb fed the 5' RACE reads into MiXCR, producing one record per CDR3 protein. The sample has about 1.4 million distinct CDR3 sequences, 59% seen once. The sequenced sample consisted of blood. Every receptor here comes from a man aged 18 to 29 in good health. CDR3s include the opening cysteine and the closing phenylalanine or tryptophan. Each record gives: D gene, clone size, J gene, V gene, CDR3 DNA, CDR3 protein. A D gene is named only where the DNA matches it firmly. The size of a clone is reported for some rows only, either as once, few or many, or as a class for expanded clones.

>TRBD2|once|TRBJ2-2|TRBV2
TGTGCCAGCATTAGAACTAGCGGGAGTGGTTTCGGGGAGCTGTTTTTT
CASIRTSGSGFGELFF
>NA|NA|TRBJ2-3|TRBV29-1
TGCAGCGTTGAGCAACAGTTCGGAGATACGCAGTATTTT
CSVEQQFGDTQYF
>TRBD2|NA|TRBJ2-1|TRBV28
TGTGCCAGCTGGACTAGCGGGATAGAGCAGTTCTTC
CASWTSGIEQFF
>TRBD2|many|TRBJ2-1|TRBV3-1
TGTGCCAGCAAAGTTGGGGGAGGGAACGCCTACAATGAGCAGTTCTTC
CASKVGGGNAYNEQFF
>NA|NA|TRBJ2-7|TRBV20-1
TGCAGTGCGCCCCGGAACTCCTACGAGCAGTACTTC
CSAPRNSYEQYF
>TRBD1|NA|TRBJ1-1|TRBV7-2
TGTGCCAGCACCCCTTCGCGACAGGGCATCACTGAAGCTTTCTTT
CASTPSRQGITEAFF
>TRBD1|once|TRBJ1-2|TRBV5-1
TGCGCCAGCAGCTTCGGACAGGGGCGAAACTATGGCTACACCTTC
CASSFGQGRNYGYTF
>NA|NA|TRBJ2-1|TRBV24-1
TGTGCCACCAGTGATTTCTCAGGGTCGAATGAGCAGTTCTTC
CATSDFSGSNEQFF
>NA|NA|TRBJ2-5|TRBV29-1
TGCAGCGTTGAGATGGGGACCGGTGGCATCCAAGAGACCCAGTACTTC
CSVEMGTGGIQETQYF
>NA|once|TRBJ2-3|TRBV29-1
TGCAGCGTTGAAGATTACAACCCCACAGATACGCAGTATTTT
CSVEDYNPTDTQYF
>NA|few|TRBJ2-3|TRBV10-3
TGTGCCATCAGGGAACCGATCACAGATACGCAGTATTTT
CAIREPITDTQYF
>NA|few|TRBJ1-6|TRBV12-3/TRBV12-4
TGTGCCAGCAGCCCCGCGTCCGGGACATATACTTCACCCCTCCACTTT
CASSPASGTYTSPLHF
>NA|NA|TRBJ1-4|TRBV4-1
TGCGCCAGCAGCCAAGATCTGGGATCCCCTAAACTGTTTTTT
CASSQDLGSPKLFF
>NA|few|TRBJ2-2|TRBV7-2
TGTGCCAGCAGCTTTTTGGCCGGGGAGCTGTTTTTT
CASSFLAGELFF
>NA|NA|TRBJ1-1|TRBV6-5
TGTGCCAGCAGTTATAGGGGAATGGTGACTGAAGCTTTCTTT
CASSYRGMVTEAFF
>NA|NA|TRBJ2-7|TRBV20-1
TGCAGTGCTAGCGATTTGTTGGCCTACGAGCAGTACTTC
CSASDLLAYEQYF
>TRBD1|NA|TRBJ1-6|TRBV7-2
TGTGCCAGCAGCTTAGAGACAGGGAGGAATTCACCCCTCCACTTT
CASSLETGRNSPLHF
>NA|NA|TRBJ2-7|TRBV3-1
TGTGCCAGCAGCCATGCCTTGAGGGGCGAGCAGTACTTC
CASSHALRGEQYF
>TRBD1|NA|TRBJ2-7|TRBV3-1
TGTGCCAGCAGCCCAAGGGACAGGCCCTCCTACGAGCAGTACTTC
CASSPRDRPSYEQYF
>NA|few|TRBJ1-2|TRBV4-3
TGCGCCAGCAGCCAAGGACAGGTCTATGGCTACACCTTC
CASSQGQVYGYTF
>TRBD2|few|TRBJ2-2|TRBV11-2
TGTGCCAGCAGGTTGAACCTAGCGGGGGGATCCGGGGAGCTGTTTTTT
CASRLNLAGGSGELFF
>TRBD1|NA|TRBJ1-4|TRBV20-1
TGCAGTGCACCGGACAGGGTTGAAAAACTGTTTTTT
CSAPDRVEKLFF
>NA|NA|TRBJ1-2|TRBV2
TGTGCCAGCCAGCATACGGACCTCTCCAACCCCTATGGCTACACCTTC
CASQHTDLSNPYGYTF
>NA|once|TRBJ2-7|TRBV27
TGTGCCAGCAGTTTTGCGGGGGCAAAAACCGAGCAGTACTTC
CASSFAGAKTEQYF
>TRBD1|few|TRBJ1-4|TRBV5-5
TGTGCCAGCAGCCGACGAGGGGGCGGTGAAAAACTGTTTTTT
CASSRRGGGEKLFF
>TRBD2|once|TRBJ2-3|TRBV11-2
TGTGCCAGCAGCTTAGGCACCCTAGCGGGGGACACAGATACGCAGTATTTT
CASSLGTLAGDTDTQYF
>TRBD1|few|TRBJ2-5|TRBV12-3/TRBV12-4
TGTGCCAGCAGTTTACTGAGGGACAGACAAGAGACCCAGTACTTC
CASSLLRDRQETQYF
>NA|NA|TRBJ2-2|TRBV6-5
TGTGCCAGCAGTAGATCCCCCAGGGTCGGGGAGCTGTTTTTT
CASSRSPRVGELFF
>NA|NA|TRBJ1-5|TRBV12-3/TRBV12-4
TGTGCCAGCAGTTTCGAAAGCCAGCCCCAGCATTTT
CASSFESQPQHF
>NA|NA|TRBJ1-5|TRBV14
TGTGCCAGCCCATCCCTAGGGTTAGTCCCGCATGGGCCCCAGCATTTT
CASPSLGLVPHGPQHF